This TCR beta chain was found in a study of shared clonotypes between healthy human individuals. Germline trimming cut 4 bases from V and 9 bases from J; bases unmatched to any gene: 5. CDR1 SGHRS and CDR2 YFSETQ come from the germline V gene. The CDR3 has 14 residues. Original handling: Filtering differed since immunoSEQ provided only junctions, with no quality scores. Assay: immunoSEQ multiplex PCR; the TCRdb copy retains only in-frame clones and omits some. V and J calls and clone size follow that table, whereas D and trimming were derived from the DNA. Among 2 million to 2.5 million clones listed, around 93% were seen once.

The genes are TRBV5-1 and TRBJ1-6; 9 bases match TRBD1. The source of this sequence is a man aged 18 to 35 in good health. Some clones in this sample may be carry-over from other donors' samples. The sequencing input was naive CD4+ T cells from PBMCs. The subset here: CD45RA+ positively selected. The CDR3 reads CASSPGTGSSPLHF. In DNA form, the CDR3 reads TGCGCCAGCAGCCCCGGGACAGGGAGTTCACCCCTCCACTTT.